The source of this TCR beta chain is a study of blood T cell repertoires in COVID-19. Original data processing: Estimation of nucleated cell counts relied on the amplification of reference gene primers. Clones were read by immunoSEQ multiplex PCR, and TCRdb kept only the in-frame ones, dropping some. V and J calls and clone size are as listed in that table; D and trimming were resolved from the DNA. The sample holds around 130,000 clones, 84% seen once. The CDR3 runs 15 residues. CDR1 is GTSNPN and CDR2 is SVGIG in the germline V gene (reference sequence). Trimming took 0 bases from V and 8 from J; bases not matched to a gene: 5.

The source of this sequence is a man in his 60s with acute or convalescent COVID-19. V usage is TRBV30 and J usage is TRBJ1-6, with 9 positions matching TRBD1. The material sequenced was peripheral blood. The CDR3 is CAWSVPTGGYSPLHF. Written as DNA, the CDR3 is TGTGCCTGGAGTGTCCCGACAGGGGGTTATTCACCCCTCCACTTT.